What follows are 2 T cell receptor beta chains derived from one specimen sequenced in a study of vaccination effects on CD4 cells after COVID-19. For these receptors, no antigen is known. Repertoires were generated with immunoSEQ multiplex PCR, while TCRdb's copy carries only in-frame clones and drops some. The sample lists 28,000 or so clones; roughly 80% were seen once. Ahead of sequencing, the ViraFEST assay grew antigen-specific CD4+ T cells using viral peptide pools. The culture ran for 10 days, and then CD4+ T cells were isolated. Two-dose BNT162b2 or mRNA-1273 vaccination was given to participants. The sample in question was CD4+ T cells from PBMCs cultured with HCoV-NL63 spike peptides, obtained after COVID-19 vaccination. These receptors were collected from a human donor who received a COVID-19 vaccine.

The rearrangement uses TRBV5-4 and TRBJ1-1; TRBD1 matches at 7 bases. Losses at the gene ends were 2 bases for V and 2 bases for J; bases not matched to a gene: 3. CDR1 is SGHNT, CDR2 YYREEE, per germline (reference sequence). The CDR3 sequence is 14 residues long. CDR3 nucleotide sequence: TGTGCCAGCAGCTTTCCAGGGGGTAACACTGAAGCTTTCTTT. Translated: CASSFPGGNTEAFF.

The chain joins TRBV6-4 to TRBJ1-2, with TRBD1 matching 10 bases. V lost 1 base, J lost 6 bases, and 5 bases stayed unmatched. The germline gives CDR1 MRHNA, CDR2 SNTAGT. The CDR3 is 15 amino acids. CDR3 residues: CASSDLTGGSDGYTF. DNA of the CDR3: TGTGCCAGCAGTGACTTGACAGGGGGCAGTGATGGCTACACCTTC.